The clone carrying this T cell receptor beta chain has only a few counts. Its antigen is not identified. PCR employed 60 Vbeta and 13 Jbeta primers. This table comes from immunoSEQ multiplex PCR, and its TCRdb copy is limited to in-frame clones, with some not included. The data hold 150,000 to 200,000 clones, with roughly 80% observed a single time. The source of the sample is a study of cytomegalovirus exposure and HLA in healthy donors. Study-wide findings and caveats: Reportedly, a later analysis found an Asian-associated ancestry cluster had fewer N-insertions than the roughly 700-donor mean.

Germline CDR1 MNHEY, CDR2 SVGAGI. V lost 5 bases, J lost 3 bases, and 17 bases lay in between. The CDR3 contains 15 residues. This TCR came from a woman between 18 and 30 years old in good health and CMV-seronegative. The sample consisted of PBMCs. The chain has TRBV6-5 and TRBJ2-7; tentative D call: TRBD2 (5 bases). CDR3 sequence reads: CASSQLSGISYEQYF. The CDR3, as DNA: TGTGCCAGCAGTCAACTATCGGGGATAAGCTACGAGCAGTACTTC.